The 11 T cell receptor beta chains below were found in one sample sequenced in a study of beta chain features in type 1 diabetes. What was sequenced were expressed TCRB transcripts, since all of the isolated RNA had been reverse transcribed. The method was immunoSEQ multiplex PCR; TCRdb's version includes in-frame clones alone and lacks a portion of them. The sample lists some 330,000 clones, roughly 11% occurring once. The sequencing input was naive CD4+ T cells from blood. The receptors were gathered from a woman in her twenties or thirties in good health.

This rearrangement joins TRBV28 to TRBJ2-1; 12 bases are a match to TRBD2. The CDR3 is 17 residues long. J gave up 5 bases and V 6 bases, and 11 bases lay outside the gene matches. Germline V gene sequence: CDR1 MDHEN, CDR2 SYDVKM. In DNA form, the CDR3 reads TGTGCCAGCAGCCAAACTAGCGGGAGGAATCGGAACAATGAGCAGTTCTTC. It translates to CASSQTSGRNRNNEQFF.

This clone came up a few times. This chain joins TRBV7-9 and TRBJ2-3; the D gene is possibly TRBD2 (5 bases). Germline CDR1 SEHNR, CDR2 FQNEAQ (reference sequence). Deletions cut 8 bases from V and 5 bases from J, with 11 bases between. This CDR3 has 12 residues. In DNA form, the CDR3 reads TGTGCCAGCGGGAGTATCGTAGATACGCAGTATTTT. Its translation is CASGSIVDTQYF.

This clone was counted a few times. The V gene is TRBV7-9, the J gene TRBJ2-2, with TRBD2 matching 8 bases. Trimming took 5 bases from V and 0 from J; bases not matched to a gene: 5. CDR3 length: 16 amino acids. Germline V gene sequence: CDR1 SEHNR, CDR2 FQNEAQ (reference sequence). This CDR3 reads CASSPFSGANTGELFF. Written as DNA, the CDR3 is TGTGCCAGCAGCCCGTTTAGCGGGGCGAACACCGGGGAGCTGTTTTTT.

This clone was counted between two and nine times. This chain uses TRBV5-1 with TRBJ2-7, with D maybe TRBD2 (6 bases). The V gene's germline CDR1 is SGHRS and CDR2 YFSETQ. The CDR3 has 14 residues. V lost 0 bases and J 6 bases, leaving 13 bases between the germline ends. The CDR3 sequence is CASSLEVNSGEQYF. The CDR3 DNA reads TGCGCCAGCAGCTTGGAAGTTAATAGCGGCGAGCAGTACTTC.

The CDR3 DNA reads as TGTGCCAGTAGTATCCGGGGTAAAAATCAGCCCCAGCATTTT. Its protein product is CASSIRGKNQPQHF. This chain uses TRBV19 with TRBJ1-5; D is unresolved. CDR1 and CDR2 from the germline V gene are LNHDA and SQIVND (reference sequence). Trimming left V 3 bases short and J 4 bases short, with 10 bases between. The CDR3 sequence is 14 residues long.

This clone was observed a few times. The rearrangement links TRBV18 to TRBJ1-1; D ambiguous. V lost 6 bases to trimming and J lost 1 base, with 9 bases between them. Germline V CDR1 and CDR2: KGHSH, LQKENI. The CDR3 is made up of 13 amino acids. In nucleotides, the CDR3 is TGTGCCAGCTCTCACACAGAGAACACTGAAGCTTTCTTT. Its protein product is CASSHTENTEAFF.

This chain links TRBV9 with TRBJ2-1; 12 bases line up with TRBD2. V lost 0 bases to trimming and J lost 7 bases; unmatched junction nucleotides: 8. The CDR3 consists of 17 residues. The germline V gene has CDR1 SGDLS and CDR2 YYNGEE. The CDR3 sequence: CASSVASSGRARNEQFF. DNA for the CDR3: TGTGCCAGCAGCGTAGCATCTAGCGGGAGGGCCAGGAATGAGCAGTTCTTC.

The table lists this clone with a few counts. Other nucleotide sequences in the sample specify the same CDR3. The CDR3 DNA sequence: TGTGCCAGCAGCCCGCGGAGCTCCTACGAGCAGTACTTC. Amino acids: CASSPRSSYEQYF. The chain recombines TRBV6-5 with TRBJ2-7; D is ambiguous. Germline CDR1 MNHEY, CDR2 SVGAGI. This CDR3 has 13 amino acids. V lost 6 bases and J 0 bases, leaving 9 bases between the germline ends.

This clone occurred a few times. This sample also contains other DNA sequences that code for the same CDR3. Here the CDR3 reads CASSLGGSQETQYF. CDR3 sequence (DNA): TGCGCCAGCAGCTTGGGAGGGTCCCAAGAGACCCAGTACTTC. This chain uses TRBV5-1 with TRBJ2-5; possible D gene TRBD2, 5 bases. Trimming pared 0 bases from V and 1 base from J, leaving 7 bases between. The CDR3 sequence is 14 residues long. Per the germline V gene, CDR1 is SGHRS and CDR2 is YFSETQ.

This clone was picked up a small number of times. The V gene is TRBV7-3, the J gene TRBJ2-1, with TRBD2 matching over 7 bases. Germline CDR1 is SGHTA and CDR2 is FQGTGA. The CDR3 totals 16 residues. V shed 1 base, J shed 7 bases, and the junction held 10 bases outside the gene matches. Here the CDR3 reads CASSLIGLAVNNEQFF. In nucleotides, the CDR3 is TGTGCCAGCAGCTTAATTGGGCTAGCGGTGAATAATGAGCAGTTCTTC.

This clone was seen a handful of times. The rearrangement uses TRBV28 and TRBJ2-5; D remains ambiguous. The CDR3 is made up of 13 amino acids. Germline loops: CDR1 MDHEN, CDR2 SYDVKM. Trimming removed 9 bases from V and 6 bases from J, with 17 bases in between. The CDR3 bases are TGTGCCAGTACCCTATTAGCCGGAAAGACCCAGTACTTC. Residues: CASTLLAGKTQYF.